One sample yielded the 2 T cell receptor beta chains listed below, sequenced in a study of T cells in Graves' hyperthyroidism and ophthalmopathy. The investigators amplified TCR beta CDR3 regions from RNA transcripts. First-round RT-PCR of the TCR CDR3 relied on the HTBI primer set. TCRdb itself ran the multiplex PCR reads through MiXCR, one entry per CDR3 protein. This sample has under 550,000 distinct CDR3 sequences, with just under 20% found just once. The sample was blood. The receptors here all came from a man aged 35 to 55 with Graves' ophthalmopathy.

This chain connects TRBV6-2 or TRBV6-3 to TRBJ1-4, with D unresolved. V was trimmed by 6 bases and J by 3 bases, leaving 8 bases between them. The CDR3 has 13 residues. CDR1 and CDR2 (germline): MNHEY, SVGEGT. CDR3 in amino acids: CASSVGPNEKLFF. DNA for the CDR3: TGTGCCAGCAGCGTGGGTCCTAATGAAAAACTGTTTTTT.

There are many counts of this clonotype. V is TRBV27 and J is TRBJ1-1; 10 positions agree with TRBD1. The CDR3 length is 16 residues. Trimming removed 6 bases from V and 3 bases from J; junction bases left unmatched: 10. Germline loops: CDR1 MNHEY, CDR2 SMNVEV (reference sequence). The CDR3 DNA follows: TGTGCCAGCAGAGCCTTGTCCGGGACAGGGGACACTGAAGCTTTCTTT. This gives the protein CASRALSGTGDTEAFF.